The 7 T cell receptor beta chains below come from one sample, sequenced in a study of blood T cell repertoires in COVID-19. Assay used: immunoSEQ multiplex PCR; TCRdb lists only in-frame clones, some missing. The sample has roughly 110,000 clones; 70% to 90% are singletons. Sample: peripheral blood. Receptors were obtained from a man aged 35 to 55 with acute or convalescent COVID-19.

The chain carries TRBV5-1 and TRBJ1-2, with D perhaps matching TRBD1 (5 bases). Trimming pared 2 bases from V and 0 bases from J, leaving 17 bases between. The CDR3 extends over 17 amino acids. Germline V CDR1 and CDR2: SGHRS, YFSETQ. The chain's CDR3 is CASSLSGMGPANYGYTF. The CDR3 DNA is TGCGCCAGCAGCTTATCAGGGATGGGCCCCGCTAACTATGGCTACACCTTC.

This sequence joins TRBV11-2 and TRBJ2-7; 11 nucleotides match TRBD2. Germline V gene lookup returns CDR1 SGHAT and CDR2 FQNNGV. The CDR3 extends over 13 amino acids. Trimming took 3 bases from V and 5 from J; bases not matched to a gene: 0. The CDR3 DNA is TGTGCCAGCAGCTTGGGACTAGCGGACGAGCAGTACTTC. Translated: CASSLGLADEQYF.

This clone occurred once. The chain uses TRBV19 and TRBJ1-3, with D possibly matching TRBD1 (5 bases). The CDR3 sequence is 16 residues long. CDR1 and CDR2 from the germline V gene are LNHDA and SQIVND (reference sequence). Trimming left V 2 bases short and J 0 bases short, with 11 bases between. The CDR3 coding sequence is TGTGCCAGTAGTATATCGACAGCCTACTCTGGAAACACCATATATTTT. Its protein is CASSISTAYSGNTIYF.

The chain employs TRBV3-1 (or the pseudogene TRBV3-2) and TRBJ2-3; no definite D call. The ends were cut back, 6 bases at V and 0 bases at J, with 10 bases in the middle. The germline V gene has CDR1 LGHDT and CDR2 YNNKEL (reference sequence). The CDR3 extends over 14 amino acids. CDR3: CASSPPYSTDTQYF. The DNA of the CDR3 is TGTGCCAGCAGTCCGCCCTATAGCACAGATACGCAGTATTTT.

A few counts support this clone. This CDR3 is CASSSGTAGAEQYF. CDR3 bases: TGTGCCAGCAGCTCAGGGACCGCGGGAGCCGAGCAGTACTTC. The chain couples TRBV7-3 to TRBJ2-7, with TRBD2 matching 7 bases. V lost 4 bases, J lost 6 bases, and 9 bases stayed unmatched. This CDR3 region has 14 residues. Germline values: CDR1 SGHTA, CDR2 FQGTGA.

The V and J genes are TRBV5-1 and TRBJ2-1; no clear D. The CDR3 is made up of 12 amino acids. Germline V lookup: CDR1 SGHRS, CDR2 YFSETQ. V lost 3 bases to trimming and J lost 9 bases, with 10 bases between them. The CDR3 protein is CASSSPHFEQFF. CDR3 nucleotide sequence: TGCGCCAGCAGCTCTCCCCACTTTGAGCAGTTCTTC.

The chain carries TRBV3-1 (or the pseudogene TRBV3-2) and TRBJ2-5; TRBD2 aligns across 9 bases. Trimming removed 4 bases from V and 10 bases from J; junction bases left unmatched: 13. Per the germline V gene, CDR1 is LGHDT and CDR2 is YNNKEL (reference sequence). This CDR3 is built from 15 residues. The CDR3: CASSRSGGRARGQYF. CDR3 bases: TGTGCCAGCAGCCGAAGTGGCGGGAGGGCCCGGGGCCAGTACTTC.